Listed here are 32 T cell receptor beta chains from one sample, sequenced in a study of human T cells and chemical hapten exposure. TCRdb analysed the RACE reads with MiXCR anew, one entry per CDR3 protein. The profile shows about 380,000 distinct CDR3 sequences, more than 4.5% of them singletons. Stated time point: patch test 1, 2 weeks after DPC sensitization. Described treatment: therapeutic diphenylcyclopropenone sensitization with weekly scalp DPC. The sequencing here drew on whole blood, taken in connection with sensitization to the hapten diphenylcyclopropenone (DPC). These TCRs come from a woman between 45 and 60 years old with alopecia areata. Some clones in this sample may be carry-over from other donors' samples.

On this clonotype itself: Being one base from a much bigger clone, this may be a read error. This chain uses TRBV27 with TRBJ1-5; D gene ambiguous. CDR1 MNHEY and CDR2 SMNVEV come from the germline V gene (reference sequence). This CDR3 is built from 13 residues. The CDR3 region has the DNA TGTGCCAGCAGTTTCTATAGCAATCATCCCCAGCATTTT. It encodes CASSFYSNHPQHF.

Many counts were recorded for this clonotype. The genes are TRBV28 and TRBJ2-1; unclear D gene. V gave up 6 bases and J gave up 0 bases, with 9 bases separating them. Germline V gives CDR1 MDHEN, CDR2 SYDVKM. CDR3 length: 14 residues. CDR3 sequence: CASRVRYSYNEQFF. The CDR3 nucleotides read TGTGCCAGCAGGGTGAGGTACTCCTACAATGAGCAGTTCTTC.

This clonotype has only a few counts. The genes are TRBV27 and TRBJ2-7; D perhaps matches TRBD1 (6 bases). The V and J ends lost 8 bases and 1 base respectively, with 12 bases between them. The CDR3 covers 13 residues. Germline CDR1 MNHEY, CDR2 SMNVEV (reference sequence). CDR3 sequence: CASSGAASYEQYF. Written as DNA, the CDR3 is TGTGCCAGCTCAGGGGCGGCATCCTACGAGCAGTACTTC.

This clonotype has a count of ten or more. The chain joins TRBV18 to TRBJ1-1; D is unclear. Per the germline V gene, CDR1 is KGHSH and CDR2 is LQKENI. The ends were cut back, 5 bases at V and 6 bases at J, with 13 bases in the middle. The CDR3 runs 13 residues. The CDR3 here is CASSASGNAEAFF. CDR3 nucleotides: TGTGCCAGCTCAGCCTCGGGAAACGCTGAAGCTTTCTTT.

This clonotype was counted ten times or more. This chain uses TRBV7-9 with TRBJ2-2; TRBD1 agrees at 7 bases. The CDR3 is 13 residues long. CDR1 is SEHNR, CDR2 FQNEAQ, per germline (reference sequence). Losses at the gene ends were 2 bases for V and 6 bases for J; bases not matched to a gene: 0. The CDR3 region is CASSLQGAGELFF. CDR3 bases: TGTGCCAGCAGCTTACAGGGGGCCGGGGAGCTGTTTTTT.

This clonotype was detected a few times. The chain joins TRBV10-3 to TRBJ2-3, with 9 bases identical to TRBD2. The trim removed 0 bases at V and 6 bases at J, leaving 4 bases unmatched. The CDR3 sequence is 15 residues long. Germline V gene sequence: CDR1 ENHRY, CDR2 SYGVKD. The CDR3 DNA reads TGTGCCATCAGTGAGTCGGGCGGGGGGGCCGATACGCAGTATTTT. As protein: CAISESGGGADTQYF.

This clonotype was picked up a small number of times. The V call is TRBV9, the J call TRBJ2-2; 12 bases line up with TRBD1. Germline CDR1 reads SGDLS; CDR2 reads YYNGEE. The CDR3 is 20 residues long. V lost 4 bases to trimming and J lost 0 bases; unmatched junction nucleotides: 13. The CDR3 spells CASSNPGQGAFSANTGELFF. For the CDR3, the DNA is TGTGCCAGCAGCAACCCGGGACAGGGGGCATTCTCCGCGAACACCGGGGAGCTGTTTTTT.

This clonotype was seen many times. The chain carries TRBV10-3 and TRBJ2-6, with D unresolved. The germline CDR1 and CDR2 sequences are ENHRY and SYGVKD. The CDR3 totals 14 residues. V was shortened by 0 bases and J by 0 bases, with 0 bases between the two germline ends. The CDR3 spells CAISESSGANVLTF. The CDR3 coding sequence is TGTGCCATCAGTGAGTCCTCTGGGGCCAACGTCCTGACTTTC.

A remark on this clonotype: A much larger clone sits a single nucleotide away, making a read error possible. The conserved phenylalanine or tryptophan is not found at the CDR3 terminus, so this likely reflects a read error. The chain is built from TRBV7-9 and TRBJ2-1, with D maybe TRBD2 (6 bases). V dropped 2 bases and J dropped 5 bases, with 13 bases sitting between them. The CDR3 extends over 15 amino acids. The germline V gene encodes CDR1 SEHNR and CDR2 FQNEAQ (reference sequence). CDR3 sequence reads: CASSLMRLEDNEQFL. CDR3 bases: TGTGCCAGCAGCTTAATGCGACTAGAGGACAATGAGCAGTTCCTC.

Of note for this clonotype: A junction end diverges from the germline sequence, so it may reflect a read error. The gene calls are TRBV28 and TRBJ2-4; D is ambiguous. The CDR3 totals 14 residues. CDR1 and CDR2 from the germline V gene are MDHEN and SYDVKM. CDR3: CASSLAPAYGIQYF. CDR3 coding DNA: TGTGCTAGCAGTCTCGCCCCGGCATACGGCATTCAGTACTTC.

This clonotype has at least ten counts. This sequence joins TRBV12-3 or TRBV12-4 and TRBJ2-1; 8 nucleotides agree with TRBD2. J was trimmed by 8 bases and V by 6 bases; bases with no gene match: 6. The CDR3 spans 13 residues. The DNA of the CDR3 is TGTGCCAGCAGCCCTCGGGAGGGAGATGAGCAGTTCTTC. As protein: CASSPREGDEQFF.

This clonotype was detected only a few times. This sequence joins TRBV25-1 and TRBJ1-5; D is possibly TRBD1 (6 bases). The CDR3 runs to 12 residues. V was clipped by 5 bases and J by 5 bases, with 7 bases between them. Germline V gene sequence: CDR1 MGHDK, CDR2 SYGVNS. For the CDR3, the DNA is TGTGCCAGCAGTCAGGGGTATCAGCCCCAGCATTTT. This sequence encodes CASSQGYQPQHF.

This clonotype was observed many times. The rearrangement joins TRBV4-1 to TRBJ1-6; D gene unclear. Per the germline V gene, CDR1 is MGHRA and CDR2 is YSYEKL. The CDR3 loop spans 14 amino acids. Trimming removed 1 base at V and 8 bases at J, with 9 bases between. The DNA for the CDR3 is TGCGCCAGCAGCCAAGCCAGACTCGATTCACCCCTCCACTTT. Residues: CASSQARLDSPLHF.

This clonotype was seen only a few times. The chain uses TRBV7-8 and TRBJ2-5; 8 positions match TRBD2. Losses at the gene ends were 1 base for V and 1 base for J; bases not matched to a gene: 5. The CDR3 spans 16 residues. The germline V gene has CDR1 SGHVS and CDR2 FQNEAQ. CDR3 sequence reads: CASSLDGGGFQETQYF. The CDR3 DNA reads TGTGCCAGCAGCTTAGATGGCGGGGGGTTCCAAGAGACCCAGTACTTC. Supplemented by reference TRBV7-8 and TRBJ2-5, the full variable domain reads GAGVSQSPRYKVAKRGQDVALRCDPISGHVSLFWYQQALGQGPEFLTYFQNEAQLDKSGLPSDRFFAERPEGSVSTLKIQRTQQEDSAVYLCASSLDGGGFQETQYFGPGTRLLVL.

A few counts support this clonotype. CDR3 DNA: TGTGCCAGCTCACCACCTGGACAAGCCAAAAACATTCAGTACTTC. It codes for CASSPPGQAKNIQYF. The chain has TRBV18 and TRBJ2-4, with D maybe TRBD1 (5 bases). The CDR3 consists of 15 residues. V dropped 0 bases and J dropped 0 bases, with 6 bases sitting between them. Germline loops: CDR1 KGHSH, CDR2 LQKENI. The complete variable domain, with remaining parts taken from reference TRBV18 and TRBJ2-4, reads NAGVMQNPRHLVRRRGQEARLRCSPMKGHSHVYWYRQLPEEGLKFMVYLQKENIIDESGMPKERFSAEFPKEGPSILRIQQVVRGDSAAYFCASSPPGQAKNIQYFGAGTRLSVL.

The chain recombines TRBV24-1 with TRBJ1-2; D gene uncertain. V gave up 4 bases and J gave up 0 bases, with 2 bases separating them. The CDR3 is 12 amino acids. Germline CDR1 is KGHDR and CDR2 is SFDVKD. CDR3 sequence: CATSDTNYGYTF. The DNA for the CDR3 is TGTGCCACCAGTGACACTAACTATGGCTACACCTTC.

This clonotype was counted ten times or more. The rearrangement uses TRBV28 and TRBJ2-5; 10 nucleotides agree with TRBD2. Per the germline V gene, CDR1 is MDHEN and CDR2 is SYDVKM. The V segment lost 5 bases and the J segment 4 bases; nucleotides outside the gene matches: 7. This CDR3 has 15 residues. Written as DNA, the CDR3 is TGTGCCAGCAGTCCCTCTTGGACTAGCGGAGAGACCCAGTACTTC. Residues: CASSPSWTSGETQYF.

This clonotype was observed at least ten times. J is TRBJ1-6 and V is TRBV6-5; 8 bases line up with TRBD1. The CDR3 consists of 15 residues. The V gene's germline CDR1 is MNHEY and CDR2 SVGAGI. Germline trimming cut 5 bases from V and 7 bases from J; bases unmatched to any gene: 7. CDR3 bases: TGTGCCAGCAGTCCCGGACAGGGAGCAAATTCACCCCTCCACTTT. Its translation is CASSPGQGANSPLHF.

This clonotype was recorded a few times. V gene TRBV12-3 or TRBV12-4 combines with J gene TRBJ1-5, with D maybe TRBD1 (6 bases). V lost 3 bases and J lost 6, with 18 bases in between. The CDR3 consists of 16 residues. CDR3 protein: CASSFSADSSSQPQHF. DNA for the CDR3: TGTGCCAGCAGTTTTTCGGCGGACAGTTCGTCTCAGCCCCAGCATTTT.

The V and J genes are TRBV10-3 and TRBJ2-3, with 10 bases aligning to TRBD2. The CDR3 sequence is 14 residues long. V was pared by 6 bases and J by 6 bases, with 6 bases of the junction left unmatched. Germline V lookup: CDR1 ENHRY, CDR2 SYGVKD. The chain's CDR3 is CAIRPAGGVDTQYF. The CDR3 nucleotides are TGTGCCATCAGGCCAGCGGGAGGGGTGGATACGCAGTATTTT.

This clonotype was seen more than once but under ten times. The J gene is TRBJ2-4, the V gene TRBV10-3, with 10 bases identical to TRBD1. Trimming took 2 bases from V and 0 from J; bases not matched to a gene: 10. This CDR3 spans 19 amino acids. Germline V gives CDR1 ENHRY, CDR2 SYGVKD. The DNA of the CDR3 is TGTGCCATCAGTGAGGAGGACAGGGGGAATATGCTAGCCAAAAACATTCAGTACTTC. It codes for CAISEEDRGNMLAKNIQYF.

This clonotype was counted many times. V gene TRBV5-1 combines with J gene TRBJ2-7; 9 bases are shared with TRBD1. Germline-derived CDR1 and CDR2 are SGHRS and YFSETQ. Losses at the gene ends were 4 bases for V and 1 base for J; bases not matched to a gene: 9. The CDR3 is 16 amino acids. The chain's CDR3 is CASSTGTGFTSYEQYF. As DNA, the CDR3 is TGCGCCAGCAGCACTGGGACAGGGTTTACTTCCTACGAGCAGTACTTC.

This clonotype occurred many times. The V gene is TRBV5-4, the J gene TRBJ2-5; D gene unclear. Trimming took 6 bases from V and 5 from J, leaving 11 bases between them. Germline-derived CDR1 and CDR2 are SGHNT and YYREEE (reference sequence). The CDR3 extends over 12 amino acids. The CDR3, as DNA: TGTGCCAGCACCTCTAGTCCGGAGACCCAGTACTTC. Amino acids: CASTSSPETQYF.

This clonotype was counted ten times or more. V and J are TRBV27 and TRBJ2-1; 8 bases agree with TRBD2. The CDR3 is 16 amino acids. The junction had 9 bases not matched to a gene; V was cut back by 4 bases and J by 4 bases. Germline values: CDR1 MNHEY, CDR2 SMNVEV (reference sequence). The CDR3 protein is CASSSLTSETYNEQFF. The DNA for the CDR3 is TGTGCCAGCAGTTCGTTGACTAGCGAAACTTACAATGAGCAGTTCTTC.

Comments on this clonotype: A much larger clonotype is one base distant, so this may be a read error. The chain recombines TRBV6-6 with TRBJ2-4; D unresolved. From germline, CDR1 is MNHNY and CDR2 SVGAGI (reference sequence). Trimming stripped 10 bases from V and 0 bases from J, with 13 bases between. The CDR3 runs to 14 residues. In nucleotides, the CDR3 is TGTGCCATCATAGACACCCTAGCCAAAAACATTCAGTACTTC. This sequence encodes CAIIDTLAKNIQYF.

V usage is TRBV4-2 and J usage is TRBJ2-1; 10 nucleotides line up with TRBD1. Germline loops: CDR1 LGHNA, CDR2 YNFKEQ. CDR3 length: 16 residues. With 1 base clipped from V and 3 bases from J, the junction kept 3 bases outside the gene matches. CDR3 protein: CASSQATGGLYNEQFF. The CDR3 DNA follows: TGTGCCAGCAGCCAAGCGACAGGGGGCCTCTACAATGAGCAGTTCTTC.

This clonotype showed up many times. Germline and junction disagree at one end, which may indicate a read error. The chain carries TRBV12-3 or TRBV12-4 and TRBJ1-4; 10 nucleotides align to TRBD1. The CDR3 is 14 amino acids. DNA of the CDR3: TGCGCCAGCAGCCTGGGACAGGGGAATGAAAAACTGTTTTTT. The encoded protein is CASSLGQGNEKLFF.

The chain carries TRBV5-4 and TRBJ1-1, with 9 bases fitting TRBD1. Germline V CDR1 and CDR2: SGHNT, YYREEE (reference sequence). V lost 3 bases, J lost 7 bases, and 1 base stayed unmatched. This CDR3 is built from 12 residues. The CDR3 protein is CASSWGQGEAFF. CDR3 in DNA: TGTGCCAGCAGCTGGGGACAGGGTGAAGCTTTCTTT.

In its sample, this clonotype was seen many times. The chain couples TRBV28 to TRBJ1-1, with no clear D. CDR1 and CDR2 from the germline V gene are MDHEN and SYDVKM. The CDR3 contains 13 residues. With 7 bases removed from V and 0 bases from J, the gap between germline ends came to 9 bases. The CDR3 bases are TGTGCCAGCAAGTTTGAAGTGAACACTGAAGCTTTCTTT. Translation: CASKFEVNTEAFF.

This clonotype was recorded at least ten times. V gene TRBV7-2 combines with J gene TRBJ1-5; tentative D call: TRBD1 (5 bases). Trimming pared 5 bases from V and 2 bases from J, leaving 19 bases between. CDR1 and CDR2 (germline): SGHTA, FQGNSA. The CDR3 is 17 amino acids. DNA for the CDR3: TGTGCCAGCAGCATTCCTCAGGGAGCAGTAGGCAATCAGCCCCAGCATTTT. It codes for CASSIPQGAVGNQPQHF. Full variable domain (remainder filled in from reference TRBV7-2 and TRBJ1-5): GAGVSQSPSNKVTEKGKDVELRCDPISGHTALYWYRQSLGQGLEFLIYFQGNSAPDKSGLPSDRFSAERTGGSVSTLTIQRTQQEDSAVYLCASSIPQGAVGNQPQHFGDGTRLSIL.

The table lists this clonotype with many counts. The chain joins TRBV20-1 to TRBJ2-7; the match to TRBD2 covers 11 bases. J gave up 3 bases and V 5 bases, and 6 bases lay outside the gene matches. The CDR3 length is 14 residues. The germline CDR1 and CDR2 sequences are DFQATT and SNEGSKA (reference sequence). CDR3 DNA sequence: TGCAGTGCTTCTTCGACTAGCGGGATCTACGAGCAGTACTTC. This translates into CSASSTSGIYEQYF.

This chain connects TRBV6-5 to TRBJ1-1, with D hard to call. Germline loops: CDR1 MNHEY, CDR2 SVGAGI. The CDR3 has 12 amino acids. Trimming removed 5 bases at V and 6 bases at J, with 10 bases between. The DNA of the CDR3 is TGTGCCAGCAGTGGAGTTGGGCCTGAAGCTTTCTTT. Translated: CASSGVGPEAFF.